This section outlines one T cell receptor beta chain sequence together with its context. Per the germline V gene, CDR1 is SGHRS and CDR2 is YFSETQ. The CDR3 runs to 18 residues. The V end lost 2 bases, the J end lost 0 bases, and 17 bases lay between the germline ends. This sample was taken from a study of cytomegalovirus exposure and HLA in healthy donors. The PCR employed 60 Vbeta primers together with 13 Jbeta primers. Assay: immunoSEQ multiplex PCR; the TCRdb copy retains only in-frame clones and omits some. The sample shows about 98,000 clones, over 80% of them seen only once. This rearrangement joins TRBV5-1 to TRBJ2-2; tentatively, D is TRBD1 (6 bases). The sequenced sample was PBMCs. The sequence derives from a female donor in good health and CMV-seropositive. The CDR3: CASSFSASGQANTGELFF. Written as DNA, the CDR3 is TGCGCCAGCAGCTTCAGTGCCTCGGGACAAGCGAACACCGGGGAGCTGTTTTTT.